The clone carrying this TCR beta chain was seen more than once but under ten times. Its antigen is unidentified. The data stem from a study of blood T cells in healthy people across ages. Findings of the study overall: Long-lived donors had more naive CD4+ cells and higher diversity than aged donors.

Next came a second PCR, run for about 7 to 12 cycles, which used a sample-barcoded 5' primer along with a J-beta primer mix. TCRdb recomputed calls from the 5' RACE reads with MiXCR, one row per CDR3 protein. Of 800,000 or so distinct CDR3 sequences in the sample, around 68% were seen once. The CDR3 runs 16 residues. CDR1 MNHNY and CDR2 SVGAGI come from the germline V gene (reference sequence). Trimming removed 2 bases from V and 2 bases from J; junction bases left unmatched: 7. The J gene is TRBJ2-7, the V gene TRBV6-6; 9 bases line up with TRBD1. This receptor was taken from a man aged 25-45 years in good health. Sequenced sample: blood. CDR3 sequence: CASSYPTGQGAYEQYF. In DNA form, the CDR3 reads TGTGCCAGCAGTTACCCTACGGGACAGGGAGCCTACGAGCAGTACTTC.